The 10 T cell receptor beta chains reported below all come from one sample, sequenced in a study of blood T cell repertoires in COVID-19. Libraries were prepared by immunoSEQ multiplex PCR; TCRdb keeps only in-frame clonotypes and omits some of them. The table records more than 40,000 clones, about 88% of them present only once. The material sequenced was PBMCs or T cells enriched from blood (not recorded which). Source of these receptors: a woman aged 50 to 60 who had recovered from COVID-19.

V is TRBV4-2 and J is TRBJ1-2, with 7 bases fitting TRBD1. Germline CDR1 is LGHNA and CDR2 is YNFKEQ. J gave up 4 bases and V 0 bases, and 11 bases lay outside the gene matches. The length of the CDR3 is 17 residues. The chain's CDR3 is CASSQDVAPQGGYGYTF. For the CDR3, the DNA is TGTGCCAGCAGCCAAGATGTGGCCCCCCAGGGGGGCTATGGCTACACCTTC.

V and J are TRBV2 and TRBJ1-4; 10 positions match TRBD1. Germline V CDR1 and CDR2: SNHLY, FYNNEI. The V and J ends lost 6 bases and 8 bases, in that order; junction bases with no gene match: 6. The CDR3 runs to 14 residues. CDR3: CASSLDRGREKLFF. The CDR3 DNA follows: TGTGCCAGCAGCCTCGACAGGGGGCGGGAAAAACTGTTTTTT.

The chain has TRBV3-1 (or the pseudogene TRBV3-2) and TRBJ1-6, with D hard to call. CDR1 LGHDT and CDR2 YNNKEL come from the germline V gene (reference sequence). This CDR3 has 14 residues. Trimming left V 1 base short and J 8 bases short, with 9 bases between. In DNA, the CDR3 is TGTGCCAGCAGCCAAGGTCCAGGTGATTCACCCCTCCACTTT. Protein product: CASSQGPGDSPLHF.

V usage is TRBV5-1 and J usage is TRBJ2-3; TRBD2 matches 8 bases. Germline CDR1 and CDR2: SGHRS and YFSETQ. With 2 bases clipped from V and 6 bases from J, the junction kept 8 bases outside the gene matches. The CDR3 consists of 15 residues. CDR3 loop: CASSLSGGPSDTQYF. The CDR3 region has the DNA TGCGCCAGCAGCTTATCGGGGGGGCCGTCTGATACGCAGTATTTT.

This chain joins TRBV5-1 and TRBJ2-7; D is unclear. Trimming removed 0 bases from V and 3 bases from J, with 10 bases in between. The CDR3 is made up of 14 amino acids. The germline CDR1 and CDR2 sequences are SGHRS and YFSETQ. This chain's CDR3 is CASSLDAGLYEQYF. The CDR3, as DNA: TGCGCCAGCAGCTTGGATGCAGGTCTCTACGAGCAGTACTTC.

Note on this clone: Because the CDR3's place on the DNA is in doubt, the DNA is left out and the CDR3 is given as listed by TCRdb. The CDR3 here is CASSNFGQGTEAFF. The chain joins TRBV21-1 to TRBJ1-1; the table gives TRBD1 as D, unverified against the DNA. TRBV21-1 constitutes a pseudogene. The CDR3 region is 14 residues in length, termini included.

The V and J genes are TRBV5-1 and TRBJ2-1; possible D gene TRBD1, 6 bases. This CDR3 contains 15 residues. The V gene's germline CDR1 is SGHRS and CDR2 YFSETQ. The V end was cut by 4 bases, the J end by 0 bases, with 11 bases between. The CDR3 loop is CASSQDSSSYNEQFF. In DNA form, the CDR3 reads TGCGCCAGCAGCCAGGACAGTAGCTCCTACAATGAGCAGTTCTTC.

V is TRBV6-5 and J is TRBJ2-1, with D possibly being TRBD2 (6 bases). V lost 3 bases, J lost 3 bases, and 12 bases lay in between. This CDR3 has 15 residues. Germline CDR1 is MNHEY and CDR2 is SVGAGI. The CDR3 coding sequence is TGTGCCAGCAGTTATACCCCCGGGGGCTACAATGAGCAGTTCTTC. This gives the protein CASSYTPGGYNEQFF.

The V and J genes are TRBV7-2 and TRBJ2-5; the D gene is possibly TRBD1 (5 bases). The germline CDR1 and CDR2 sequences are SGHTA and FQGNSA. Trimming cost V 1 base and J 4 bases, with 19 bases left between them. This CDR3 comprises 17 residues. The CDR3 sequence: CASSLGGYTGYGETQYF. In nucleotides, the CDR3 is TGTGCCAGCAGCTTAGGAGGCTACACAGGTTACGGAGAGACCCAGTACTTC.

This clone was seen once. The chain couples TRBV5-8 to TRBJ1-2, with D possibly being TRBD1 (5 bases). The CDR3 runs 16 residues. Looked up from germline, CDR1 is SGHTS and CDR2 is YDEGEE. Trimming removed 4 bases from V and 5 bases from J, with 21 bases in between. CDR3 DNA: TGTGCCAGCAGCGGATATGGTAGTAGGGGCGCGTATGGCTACACCTTC. Encoded protein: CASSGYGSRGAYGYTF.